This T cell receptor (beta chain) emerged from a study of tumor and adjacent non-tumor tissue in lung cancer. A single count supports this clonotype. Compared with germline, one end of the junction differs, possibly owing to a read error. CDR1 MNHEY and CDR2 SVGAGI come from the germline V gene. CDR3 length equals 14 residues. This sample's RNA came from whole unsorted tissue. Distant lung tissue was collected more than 3 cm away from the tumor edge. Three rounds of nested PCR, following a modified ARM-PCR protocol, produced the TCRbeta library. TCRdb re-derived calls from the multiplex PCR reads in MiXCR, one entry per CDR3 protein. The sample yields approximately 100,000 distinct CDR3 sequences, less than 75% seen once.

Sequenced material: distant non-tumor lung tissue. The TCR comes from a man aged 25-40 years with non-small cell lung cancer. V usage is TRBV6-5 and J usage is TRBJ1-1; weak D call: TRBD1 (6 bases). CDR3 in amino acids: CAGSYFGGHTETFF. CDR3 nucleotide sequence: TGTGCCGGCAGTTACTTTGGGGGCCACACTGAAACTTTCTTT.